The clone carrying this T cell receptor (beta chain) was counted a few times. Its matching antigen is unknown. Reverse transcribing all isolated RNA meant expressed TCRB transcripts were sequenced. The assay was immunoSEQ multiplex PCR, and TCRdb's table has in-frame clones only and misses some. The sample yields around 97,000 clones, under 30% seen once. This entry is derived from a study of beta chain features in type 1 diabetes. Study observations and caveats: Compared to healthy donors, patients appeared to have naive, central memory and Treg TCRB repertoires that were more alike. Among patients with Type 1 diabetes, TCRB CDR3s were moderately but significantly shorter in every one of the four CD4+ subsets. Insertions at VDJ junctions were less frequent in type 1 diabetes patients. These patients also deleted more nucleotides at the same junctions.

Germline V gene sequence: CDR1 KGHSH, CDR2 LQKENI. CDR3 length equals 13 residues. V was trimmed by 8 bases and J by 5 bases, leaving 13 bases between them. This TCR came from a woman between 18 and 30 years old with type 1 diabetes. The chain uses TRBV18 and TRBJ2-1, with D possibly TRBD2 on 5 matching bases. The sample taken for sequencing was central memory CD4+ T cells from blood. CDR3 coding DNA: TGTGCCAGCACAGAAGTGGGAGACAATGAGCAGTTCTTC. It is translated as CASTEVGDNEQFF.